This TCR beta chain was identified during a study of T cells expressing NK-cell markers. Overall study: Sorted T-cell subsets CD3+CD56+NKG2C+, CD3+CD56+NKG2C- and CD3+CD56-NKG2C+ were TCR beta-sequenced.

Researchers built TCR beta cDNA using 5'RACE template switching with UMIs. TCRdb re-called the 5' RACE reads, yielding one record per CDR3 amino acid sequence without DNA. This repertoire includes 300,000 to 500,000 distinct CDR3 sequences. This CDR3 has 13 residues. Germline CDR1 MNHEY, CDR2 SMNVEV (reference sequence). The origin of this receptor is a woman aged 45-59 years in good health. Sequencing was performed on blood T cells: a sorted CD56 or NKG2C T cell subset, CD4+ or CD8+ T cells, or bulk PBMC T cells (not recorded which). The chain combines TRBV27 with TRBJ2-7; there is no DNA to check the TCRdb D call of TRBD1. The CDR3 reads CASSFGQGDEQYF.